The clone carrying this T cell receptor (beta chain) was counted a few times. Its antigen remains unidentified. This sample is part of a study of molecular identifiers for immune sequencing clone quantification. Turning to the study itself: Replicates split RNA from around 18,000 or 91,000 naive CD8 cells five ways, and the researchers sequenced four portions.

Germline lookup yields CDR1 SGDLS and CDR2 YYNGEE. V lost 3 bases and J lost 7, with 14 bases in between. This CDR3 comprises 13 residues. Study conclusions and caveats: Sizes of clones that are highly expanded could be underestimated (if identical TCR molecules share a barcode). In CMV-specific effectors, clones above 20 copies held over 97% of molecules; naive, under 1%.

Via MiXCR, TCRdb re-called the PCR reads, giving one row per CDR3 protein. The sample consists of 85,000 to 120,000 distinct CDR3 sequences, around 30% of them appearing once. This sequence originates from a human donor in good health. Some libraries in this study had Jurkat cell RNA spiked in. What was sequenced was naive CD8+ T cells from blood, with Jurkat cell RNA spiked in. As to subset: FACS-sorted CD8+CD4-CCR7+CD45RA+ naive T cells. The chain combines TRBV9 with TRBJ2-7; D might be TRBD2 (5 bases). CDR3 sequence: CASSAGSNREQYF. For the CDR3, the DNA is TGTGCCAGCAGCGCGGGATCCAATAGGGAGCAGTACTTC.